This paragraph reports one T cell receptor (beta chain). What it binds is not known. For the second PCR, which ran for about 6 to 11 cycles, a sample-barcoded 5' primer and a J-beta primer mix were used. TCRdb reprocessed the 5' RACE reads with MiXCR, giving one entry per CDR3 protein. Altogether almost 1 million distinct CDR3 sequences are present, approximately 50% being singletons, with the ten largest covering 20% to 25%. This entry comes from a study of blood T cells in healthy people across ages. Across the study: With template switching, about one barcoded beta molecule was captured per two T cells.

Germline CDR1 LNHDA, CDR2 SQIVND (reference sequence). This CDR3 contains 15 residues. J lost 3 bases, V lost 0 bases, and 5 bases had no gene match. Extracted total RNA amounted to at least 6 micrograms for each sample. Study results and caveats: Compared with aged donors, long-lived donors showed fewer expanded clones, suggesting selection. PBMCs that were unsorted prevented a conclusive naive versus antigen-experienced comparison.

Sequencing input: blood. The source is a woman aged 55-75 years in good health. This chain links TRBV19 with TRBJ2-7; TRBD1 agrees at 7 bases. CDR3 coding DNA: TGTGCCAGTAGTATAGAAGTGAGACAGGGCTACGAGCAGTACTTC. It is translated as CASSIEVRQGYEQYF.